Each of the 30 T cell receptor beta chains below was sequenced from the same sample in a study of T cells after yellow fever vaccination. Each CDR3 protein gets one entry after TCRdb re-called the 5' RACE reads with MiXCR. The sample yields 300,000 or so distinct CDR3 sequences, approximately 4% seen once. The specimen was PBMCs, collected 5 days after the yellow fever booster vaccination. Source of these receptors: a man in his late teens or twenties who received the YFV17D yellow fever vaccine.

This clonotype was seen many times. The chain is built from TRBV7-2 and TRBJ2-7, with 8 bases that match TRBD1. Germline V CDR1 and CDR2: SGHTA, FQGNSA. With V trimmed by 5 bases and J by 0 bases, 6 bases remained unmatched. The CDR3 has 15 residues. This CDR3 is CASSRQGPTSYEQYF. CDR3 nucleotide sequence: TGTGCCAGCAGCCGACAGGGGCCTACCTCCTACGAGCAGTACTTC.

This clonotype was detected a few times. This sequence joins TRBV7-2 and TRBJ1-6; D is undetermined. The CDR3 consists of 14 residues. Germline V gene sequence: CDR1 SGHTA, CDR2 FQGNSA. The germline V and J ends were trimmed by 1 base and 9 bases, with 10 bases remaining between them. CDR3 in amino acids: CASSLGKGSSPLHF. CDR3 in DNA: TGTGCCAGCAGCTTAGGGAAGGGATCTTCACCCCTCCACTTT.

This clonotype turned up a few times. Written as DNA, the CDR3 is TGTGCCAGTACCCTGGGCCTATACAGGAGCTCCTACAATGAGCAGTTCTTC. Amino acids: CASTLGLYRSSYNEQFF. The V and J genes are TRBV19 and TRBJ2-1, with D tentatively TRBD1 (5 bases). Germline V CDR1 and CDR2: LNHDA, SQIVND (reference sequence). Trimming took 7 bases from V and 0 from J, leaving 19 bases between them. The CDR3 totals 17 residues.

This clonotype was recorded at least ten times. The V gene is TRBV20-1, the J gene TRBJ2-3; 8 positions match TRBD2. This CDR3 comprises 11 residues. Trimming took 7 bases from V and 7 from J; bases not matched to a gene: 4. CDR1 DFQATT and CDR2 SNEGSKA come from the germline V gene (reference sequence). The CDR3, as DNA: TGCAGTGTTCGCGGGGGGAATACGCAGTATTTT. It translates to CSVRGGNTQYF.

In its sample, this clonotype was seen a few times. This chain uses TRBV5-4 with TRBJ2-3; 9 bases align to TRBD2. The CDR3 spans 16 residues. Germline assignment: CDR1 SGHNT and CDR2 YYREEE (reference sequence). V lost 3 bases to trimming and J lost 6 bases; unmatched junction nucleotides: 11. CDR3 loop: CASSSSVAGGLDTQYF. Here the CDR3 DNA reads TGTGCCAGCAGCTCGTCGGTGGCGGGGGGGCTGGATACGCAGTATTTT.

This clonotype was found many times. The chain combines TRBV5-1 with TRBJ2-5; 7 bases match TRBD2. From germline, CDR1 is SGHRS and CDR2 YFSETQ. V shed 1 base and J 0 bases; nucleotides not matched to a gene: 3. The CDR3 contains 15 residues. In DNA form, the CDR3 reads TGCGCCAGCAGCTTGAAGCGGGGTAACCAAGAGACCCAGTACTTC. It translates to CASSLKRGNQETQYF.

This clonotype was seen repeatedly, ten times or more. This chain uses TRBV7-2 with TRBJ2-7; no firm D call. V was cut by 0 bases and J by 6 bases, with 12 bases left in between. In germline, CDR1 is SGHTA, CDR2 FQGNSA. The CDR3 sequence is 14 residues long. The CDR3 DNA is TGTGCCAGCAGCTTAGCGGCGTTGGTCGGCGAGCAGTACGTC. It encodes CASSLAALVGEQYV.

This clonotype has only a few counts. J is TRBJ2-2 and V is TRBV5-1; D ambiguous. Trimming pared 4 bases from V and 2 bases from J, leaving 6 bases between. The germline CDR1 and CDR2 sequences are SGHRS and YFSETQ. CDR3 size: 13 residues. Here the CDR3 reads CASSQDNTGELFF. Here the CDR3 DNA reads TGCGCCAGCAGCCAGGATAACACCGGGGAGCTGTTTTTT.

The chain has TRBV15 and TRBJ1-2; D is perhaps TRBD1 (6 bases). This CDR3 is 15 amino acids long. Germline V gene sequence: CDR1 LNHNV, CDR2 YYDKDF (reference sequence). Trimming cost V 3 bases and J 4 bases, with 15 bases left between them. The chain's CDR3 is CATSSGGGAPYGYTF. The CDR3 DNA sequence: TGTGCCACCAGCAGTGGAGGGGGGGCCCCCTATGGCTACACCTTC.

This clonotype was seen only a few times. J is TRBJ2-7 and V is TRBV9; unclear D gene. CDR3 length equals 12 residues. V was pared by 5 bases and J by 1 base, with 7 bases between. Looked up from germline, CDR1 is SGDLS and CDR2 is YYNGEE. The CDR3 DNA sequence: TGTGCCAGCAGGGCGAGTTCCTACGAGCAGTACGTC. This gives the protein CASRASSYEQYV.

This clonotype was observed at least ten times. In DNA, the CDR3 is TGTGCCAGCAGCTTGGGGACAGGGAAAGGTTACGAGCAGTACTTC. Its protein is CASSLGTGKGYEQYF. This chain joins TRBV7-2 and TRBJ2-7; the match to TRBD1 covers 9 bases. The CDR3 loop spans 15 amino acids. CDR1 is SGHTA and CDR2 is FQGNSA in the germline V gene. After removal of 3 bases from V and 4 bases from J, the junction contained 7 bases not matched to a gene.

Many counts were recorded for this clonotype. The rearrangement links TRBV20-1 to TRBJ2-5, with TRBD2 as a possible D gene (6 bases). Looked up from germline, CDR1 is DFQATT and CDR2 is SNEGSKA (reference sequence). Trimming stripped 2 bases from V and 9 bases from J, with 16 bases between. CDR3 length: 13 residues. CDR3 region: CSARRFGRGAQYF. In nucleotides, the CDR3 is TGCAGTGCTAGAAGATTCGGGAGAGGAGCCCAGTACTTC.

There are a few counts of this clonotype. The chain combines TRBV27 with TRBJ1-6; D not resolved. Trimming shortened V by 10 bases and J by 7 bases, and 11 bases separated the two germline ends. The CDR3 totals 12 residues. Looked up from germline, CDR1 is MNHEY and CDR2 is SMNVEV (reference sequence). The CDR3 loop is CATGLLNSPLHF. The DNA for the CDR3 is TGTGCCACCGGACTTCTAAATTCACCCCTCCACTTT.

This clonotype appeared a few times. The J gene is TRBJ2-7, the V gene TRBV30; 11 bases match TRBD2. This CDR3 has 13 amino acids. Per the germline V gene, CDR1 is GTSNPN and CDR2 is SVGIG (reference sequence). The ends lost 5 bases at V and 7 bases at J; junction bases unmatched: 7. CDR3: CAWAGLAVEEQYF. In DNA, the CDR3 is TGTGCCTGGGCGGGACTAGCGGTGGAGGAGCAGTACTTC.

This clonotype was counted at least ten times. The chain combines TRBV4-3 with TRBJ2-5, with TRBD2 as a possible D gene (7 bases). Germline assignment: CDR1 LGHNA and CDR2 YSLEER. V was shortened by 4 bases and J by 1 base, with 22 bases between the two germline ends. The CDR3 spans 18 residues. The CDR3 DNA sequence: TGCGCCAGCAGCCGCCACAAGACGGTGCGGGGGCCCCAAGAGACCCAGTACTTC. It codes for CASSRHKTVRGPQETQYF.

V and J are TRBV10-3 and TRBJ2-3; TRBD2 might be the D (6 bases). V was shortened by 0 bases and J by 2 bases, with 12 bases between the two germline ends. The germline gives CDR1 ENHRY, CDR2 SYGVKD. The CDR3 totals 16 residues. CDR3 loop: CAISESEGTPTDTQYF. The CDR3 bases are TGTGCCATCAGTGAGTCGGAGGGGACCCCCACAGATACGCAGTATTTT.

This clonotype was found many times. The chain couples TRBV13 to TRBJ1-1; TRBD1 might be the D (5 bases). This CDR3 spans 14 amino acids. V dropped 4 bases and J dropped 5 bases, with 14 bases sitting between them. CDR1 and CDR2 (germline): PRHDT, FYEKMQ (reference sequence). CDR3 sequence (DNA): TGTGCCAGCAGCTCGGGGCCCGGGGGGACTGAAGCTTTCTTT. Its translation is CASSSGPGGTEAFF.

This clonotype was recorded at least ten times. J is TRBJ2-1 and V is TRBV7-7, with D possibly TRBD2 on 6 matching bases. The CDR3 loop spans 14 amino acids. Deletions cut 4 bases from V and 5 bases from J, with 12 bases between. Per the germline V gene, CDR1 is SSHAT and CDR2 is FNYEAQ (reference sequence). This CDR3 reads CASSSSWGDNEQFF. In DNA, the CDR3 is TGTGCCAGCAGCTCCTCTTGGGGGGACAATGAGCAGTTCTTC. The full variable domain, its missing parts supplied by reference TRBV7-7 and TRBJ2-1, is GAGVSQSPRYKVTKRGQDVTLRCDPISSHATLYWYQQALGQGPEFLTYFNYEAQPDKSGLPSDRFSAERPEGSISTLTIQRTEQRDSAMYRCASSSSWGDNEQFFGPGTRLTVL.

This clonotype was recorded at least ten times. This sequence joins TRBV4-1 and TRBJ1-5; TRBD1 is a possible D gene (6 bases). The CDR3 consists of 17 residues. V lost 3 bases and J lost 4, with 19 bases in between. Germline CDR1 reads MGHRA; CDR2 reads YSYEKL. The CDR3 DNA follows: TGCGCCAGCAGCCACCATGGGACGGGGGACAATAATCAGCCCCAGCATTTT. It specifies CASSHHGTGDNNQPQHF.

In this sample, this clonotype turned up a few times. V usage is TRBV19 and J usage is TRBJ1-1; 7 bases fit TRBD1. This CDR3 contains 14 residues. The J segment lost 1 base and the V segment lost 7 bases, leaving 6 bases of the junction unmatched. Per germline, CDR1 LNHDA and CDR2 SQIVND (reference sequence). The CDR3 DNA reads TGTGCCAGTAAGAGGACAGGACCGAACACTGAAGCTTTCTTT. It specifies CASKRTGPNTEAFF.

There are a few counts of this clonotype. V and J are TRBV6-5 and TRBJ1-5; D uncertain. This CDR3 contains 15 residues. Germline lookup yields CDR1 MNHEY and CDR2 SVGAGI. The ends were cut back, 6 bases at V and 1 base at J, with 13 bases in the middle. The CDR3 sequence: CASRPGSRSNQPQHF. CDR3 nucleotide sequence: TGTGCCAGCAGACCTGGCAGTAGGAGCAATCAGCCCCAGCATTTT.

V gene TRBV7-2 combines with J gene TRBJ2-7; D unclear. Per germline, CDR1 SGHTA and CDR2 FQGNSA. The CDR3 runs 13 residues. V gave up 3 bases and J gave up 6 bases, with 12 bases separating them. The CDR3 coding sequence is TGTGCCAGCAGCTTGAGTGGTAATGCCGAGCAGTACGTC. Protein product: CASSLSGNAEQYV.

This clonotype was observed many times. V gene TRBV9 combines with J gene TRBJ2-1; unclear D gene. CDR1 and CDR2 from the germline V gene are SGDLS and YYNGEE. Trimming cost V 10 bases and J 9 bases, with 14 bases left between them. This CDR3 is built from 11 residues. CDR3 coding DNA: TGTGCCTCCCGAGGCGTCGGTGAGCAGTTCTTC. As protein: CASRGVGEQFF.

This clonotype was counted a few times. The chain joins TRBV20-1 to TRBJ1-6; no reliable D call. With 3 bases removed from V and 8 bases from J, the gap between germline ends came to 14 bases. In germline, CDR1 is DFQATT, CDR2 SNEGSKA (reference sequence). CDR3 length: 14 residues. The CDR3 bases are TGCAGTGCTAGTGTTCGCGGGTTTGATTCACCCCTCCACTTT. Its protein product is CSASVRGFDSPLHF.

The chain carries TRBV10-3 and TRBJ2-6; TRBD2 might be the D (5 bases). Per germline, CDR1 ENHRY and CDR2 SYGVKD. The CDR3 spans 18 residues. Trimming removed 0 bases from V and 2 bases from J, with 14 bases in between. As DNA, the CDR3 is TGTGCCATCAGTGAGTCACCTCGGGTCGGGGCTGGGGCCAACGTCCTGACTTTC. This gives the protein CAISESPRVGAGANVLTF.

This clonotype was recorded at least ten times. The rearrangement links TRBV25-1 to TRBJ2-5, with 8 bases lining up with TRBD1. The CDR3 totals 16 residues. Trimming removed 3 bases from V and 5 bases from J; junction bases left unmatched: 11. CDR1 MGHDK and CDR2 SYGVNS come from the germline V gene. The CDR3 sequence: CASSDFGQGARETQYF. The DNA of the CDR3 is TGTGCCAGCAGTGATTTCGGGCAGGGGGCACGGGAGACCCAGTACTTC.

In its sample, this clonotype was seen many times. The chain recombines TRBV20-1 with TRBJ1-6, with D possibly TRBD1 on 6 matching bases. Trimming removed 3 bases at V and 10 bases at J, with 13 bases between. The germline V gene has CDR1 DFQATT and CDR2 SNEGSKA (reference sequence). This CDR3 contains 13 residues. CDR3 coding DNA: TGCAGTGCTAGCGGGCAGGGGCAATCACCCCTCCACTTT. Amino acids: CSASGQGQSPLHF.

The gene calls are TRBV29-1 and TRBJ2-3; D may be TRBD2 (6 bases). The germline V and J ends were trimmed by 3 bases and 1 base, with 11 bases remaining between them. This CDR3 spans 14 amino acids. The V gene's germline CDR1 is SQVTM and CDR2 ANQGSEA. CDR3 DNA sequence: TGCAGCGTTGAGAATCGGGAGCGCACAGATACGCAGTATTTT. This codes for CSVENRERTDTQYF.

This clonotype was found many times. This chain uses TRBV5-1 with TRBJ2-5; 7 nucleotides line up with TRBD2. With 4 bases clipped from V and 4 bases from J, the junction kept 4 bases outside the gene matches. Germline V gene sequence: CDR1 SGHRS, CDR2 YFSETQ. This CDR3 region has 13 residues. The CDR3 sequence is CASSIPGGETQYF. CDR3 nucleotides: TGCGCCAGCAGCATCCCGGGGGGAGAGACCCAGTACTTC.

This chain uses TRBV9 with TRBJ1-1, with D uncertain. The CDR3 is 14 amino acids. Trimming shortened V by 3 bases and J by 3 bases, and 12 bases separated the two germline ends. From germline, CDR1 is SGDLS and CDR2 YYNGEE. The CDR3 region is CASSAGFKDTEAFF. The CDR3 DNA reads as TGTGCCAGCAGCGCCGGATTTAAGGACACTGAAGCTTTCTTT.